This T cell receptor beta chain was observed in a study of identifying expanded T cells in peripheral blood. The CDR3 is 15 residues long. Germline V gene lookup returns CDR1 GTSNPN and CDR2 SVGIG (reference sequence). Trimming removed 0 bases at V and 0 bases at J, with 9 bases between. Study-level findings and limits: Across healthy donors, higher total template counts meant significantly greater roughly two-week count variance.

Of note for this clone: Its antigen is undetermined.

Using immunoSEQ multiplex PCR, the repertoire was profiled, and TCRdb retains in-frame clones only, with some absent. Of some 95,000 clones listed, 88% were seen once; the top ten hold around 5.9%. No infections or other immune events were documented during collection. The TCR was taken from a person aged 18-69 years in good health. The sample consisted of blood. The chain combines TRBV30 with TRBJ1-3, with D unresolved. The CDR3 region has the DNA TGTGCCTGGAGTGTGGACGGCTACTCTGGAAACACCATATATTTT. This translates into CAWSVDGYSGNTIYF.